This T cell receptor beta chain originates from a study of lymphopenia after photon versus proton radiotherapy. Only in-frame clones appear in the TCRdb table, and some are missing; sequencing was by immunoSEQ multiplex PCR. The sample lists roughly 76,000 clones, 85% to 95% occurring once. Trimming left V 0 bases short and J 2 bases short, with 13 bases between. The CDR3 runs 16 residues. Germline V gene data show CDR1 as SGHDN and CDR2 as FVKESK. Whole-study findings and limits: Authors raise, but do not show, better survival with proton therapy.

Remarks on this clone: Its target is not known.

The chain links TRBV14 to TRBJ1-1, with a weak D call TRBD1 (5 bases). Here the sequenced sample was peripheral blood, taken from a patient treated with photon-based radiotherapy. This sequence originates from a woman between 40 and 55 years old with cholangiocarcinoma. For the CDR3, the DNA is TGTGCCAGCAGCCAAGATCAGGGCAGGTTTAACACTGAAGCTTTCTTT. Its protein is CASSQDQGRFNTEAFF.